This TCR beta chain was identified during a study of T cell responses to AZD1222 COVID-19 vaccine. Findings and limits, study-wide: Spike-specific TCR breadth and depth rose after two AZD1222 doses. Baseline serostatus was positive in only a handful of AZD1222 recipients. Across the whole spike, CD4 TCRs peaked at regions 160-218 and 743-854.

This CDR3 contains 14 residues. The germline V and J ends were trimmed by 0 bases and 1 base, with 7 bases remaining between them. The V gene's germline CDR1 is KGHSH and CDR2 LQKENI. About this clone itself: The antigen is undetermined.

Second-dose recipients at about 4 or about 12 weeks were treated as one pooled group. Profiled with immunoSEQ multiplex PCR; TCRdb holds only in-frame clones, not every one. The table lists 85,000 or so clones, 90% to 95% of them singletons. The TCR comes from an adult who received the AZD1222 COVID-19 vaccine. This rearrangement joins TRBV18 to TRBJ2-7; D is uncertain. The sample here was peripheral blood, taken 28 days after the second AZD1222 dose. The CDR3 DNA reads TGTGCCAGCTCACCACCATCGAGATCCTACGAGCAGTACTTC. Protein product: CASSPPSRSYEQYF.